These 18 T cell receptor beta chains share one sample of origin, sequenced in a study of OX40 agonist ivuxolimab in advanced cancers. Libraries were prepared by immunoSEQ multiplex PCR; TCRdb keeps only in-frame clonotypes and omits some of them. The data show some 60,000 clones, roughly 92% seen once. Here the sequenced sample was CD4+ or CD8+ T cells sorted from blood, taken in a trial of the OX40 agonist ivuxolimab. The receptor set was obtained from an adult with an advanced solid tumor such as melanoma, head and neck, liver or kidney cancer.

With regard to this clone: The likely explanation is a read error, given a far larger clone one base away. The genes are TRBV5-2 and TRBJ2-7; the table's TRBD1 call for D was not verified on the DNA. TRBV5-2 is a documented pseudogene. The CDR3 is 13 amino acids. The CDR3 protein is CASSQSGQAEQYF. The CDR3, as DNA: TGTGCCAGCAGCCAATCCGGTCAGGCCGAGCAGTACTTC.

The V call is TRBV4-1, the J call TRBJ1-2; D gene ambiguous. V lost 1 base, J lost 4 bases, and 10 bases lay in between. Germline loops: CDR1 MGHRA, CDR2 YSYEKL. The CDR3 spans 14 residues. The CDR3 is CASSQAPSSYGYTF. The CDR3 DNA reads TGCGCCAGCAGCCAAGCGCCCAGCAGCTATGGCTACACCTTC.

The CDR3 loop reads CASSSRTEPGELFF. CDR3 bases: TGTGCCAGCAGCTCCCGGACGGAGCCCGGGGAGCTGTTTTTT. V is TRBV7-9 and J is TRBJ2-2, with unresolved D. This CDR3 has 14 residues. CDR1 and CDR2 from the germline V gene are SEHNR and FQNEAQ (reference sequence). V was clipped by 4 bases and J by 6 bases, with 12 bases between them.

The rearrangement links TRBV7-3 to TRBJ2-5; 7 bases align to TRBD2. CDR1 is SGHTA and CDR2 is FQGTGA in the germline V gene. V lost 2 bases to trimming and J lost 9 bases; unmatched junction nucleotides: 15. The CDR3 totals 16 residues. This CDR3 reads CASSLLESRTREAQYF. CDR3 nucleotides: TGTGCCAGCAGCTTACTAGAGAGCAGGACCCGGGAGGCCCAGTACTTC.

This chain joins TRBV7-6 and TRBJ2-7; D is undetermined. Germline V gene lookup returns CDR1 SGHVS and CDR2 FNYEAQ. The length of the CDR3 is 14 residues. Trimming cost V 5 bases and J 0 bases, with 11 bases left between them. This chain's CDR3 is CASSRSEASYEQYF. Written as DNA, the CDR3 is TGTGCCAGCAGCCGTTCTGAGGCCTCCTACGAGCAGTACTTC.

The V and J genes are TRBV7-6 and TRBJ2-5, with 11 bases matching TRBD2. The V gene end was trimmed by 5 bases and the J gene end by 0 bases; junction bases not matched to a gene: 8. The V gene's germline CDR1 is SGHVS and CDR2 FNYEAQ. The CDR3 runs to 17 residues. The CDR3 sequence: CASSDGLAGLYQETQYF. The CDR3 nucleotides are TGTGCCAGCAGCGACGGACTAGCGGGTTTGTACCAAGAGACCCAGTACTTC. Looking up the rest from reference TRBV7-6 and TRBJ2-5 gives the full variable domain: GAGVSQSPRYKVTKRGQDVALRCDPISGHVSLYWYRQALGQGPEFLTYFNYEAQQDKSGLPNDRFSAERPEGSISTLTIQRTEQRDSAMYRCASSDGLAGLYQETQYFGPGTRLLVL.

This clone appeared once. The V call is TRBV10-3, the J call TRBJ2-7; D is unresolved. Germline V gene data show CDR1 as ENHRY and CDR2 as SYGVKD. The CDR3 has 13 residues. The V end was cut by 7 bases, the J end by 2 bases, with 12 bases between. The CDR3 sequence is CAINTETTYEQYF. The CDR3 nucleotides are TGTGCCATCAATACGGAAACAACCTACGAGCAGTACTTC.

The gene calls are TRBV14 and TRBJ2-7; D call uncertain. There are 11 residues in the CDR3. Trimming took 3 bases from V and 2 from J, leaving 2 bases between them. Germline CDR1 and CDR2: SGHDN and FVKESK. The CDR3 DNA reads TGTGCCAGCAGCCACGCCTACGAGCAGTACTTC. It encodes CASSHAYEQYF. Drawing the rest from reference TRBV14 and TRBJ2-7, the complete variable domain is EAGVTQFPSHSVIEKGQTVTLRCDPISGHDNLYWYRRVMGKEIKFLLHFVKESKQDESGMPNNRFLAERTGGTYSTLKVQPAELEDSGVYFCASSHAYEQYFGPGTRLTVT.

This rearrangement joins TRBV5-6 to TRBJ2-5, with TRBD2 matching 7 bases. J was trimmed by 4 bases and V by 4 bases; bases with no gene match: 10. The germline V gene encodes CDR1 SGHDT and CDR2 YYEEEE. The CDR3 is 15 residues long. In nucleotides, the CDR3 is TGTGCCAGCAGCCCTGCTAGCGGCCCCAGAGAGACCCAGTACTTC. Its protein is CASSPASGPRETQYF.

CDR3 sequence (DNA): TGTGCCAGTAGTCAGGACGTGTCCTACGAGCAGTACTTC. The encoded protein is CASSQDVSYEQYF. This rearrangement joins TRBV19 to TRBJ2-7; no reliable D call. The V and J ends lost 5 bases and 1 base respectively, with 9 bases between them. Germline CDR1 LNHDA, CDR2 SQIVND (reference sequence). The CDR3 extends over 13 amino acids.

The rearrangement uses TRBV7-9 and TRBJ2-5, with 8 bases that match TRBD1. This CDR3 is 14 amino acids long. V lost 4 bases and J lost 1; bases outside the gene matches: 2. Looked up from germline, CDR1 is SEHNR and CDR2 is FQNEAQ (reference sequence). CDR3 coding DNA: TGTGCCAGCAGCTGGACAGGGCTCCAAGAGACCCAGTACTTC. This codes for CASSWTGLQETQYF.

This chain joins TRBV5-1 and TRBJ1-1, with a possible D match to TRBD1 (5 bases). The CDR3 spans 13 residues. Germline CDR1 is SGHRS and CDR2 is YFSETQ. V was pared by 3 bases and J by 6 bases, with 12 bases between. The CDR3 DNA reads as TGCGCCAGCAGCTGGACCGGGGGAGCTGAAGCTTTCTTT. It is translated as CASSWTGGAEAFF.

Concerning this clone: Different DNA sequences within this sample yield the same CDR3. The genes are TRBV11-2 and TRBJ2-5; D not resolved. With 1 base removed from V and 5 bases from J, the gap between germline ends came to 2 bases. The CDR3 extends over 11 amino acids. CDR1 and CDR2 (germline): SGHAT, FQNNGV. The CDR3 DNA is TGTGCCAGCAGCTTAGGTGAGACCCAGTACTTC. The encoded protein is CASSLGETQYF.

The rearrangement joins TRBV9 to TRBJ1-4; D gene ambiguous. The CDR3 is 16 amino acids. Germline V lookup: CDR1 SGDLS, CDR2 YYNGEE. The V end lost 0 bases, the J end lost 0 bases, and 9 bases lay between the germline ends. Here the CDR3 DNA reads TGTGCCAGCAGCGTAGGAGGGAGTGCAACTAATGAAAAACTGTTTTTT. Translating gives CASSVGGSATNEKLFF. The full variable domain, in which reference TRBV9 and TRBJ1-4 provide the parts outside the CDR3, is DSGVTQTPKHLITATGQRVTLRCSPRSGDLSVYWYQQSLDQGLQFLIQYYNGEERAKGNILERFSAQQFPDLHSELNLSSLELGDSALYFCASSVGGSATNEKLFFGSGTQLSVL.

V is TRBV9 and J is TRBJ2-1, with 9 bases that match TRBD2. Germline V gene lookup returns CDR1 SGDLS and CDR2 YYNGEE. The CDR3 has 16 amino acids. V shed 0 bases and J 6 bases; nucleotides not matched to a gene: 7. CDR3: CASSVEATSGVNEQFF. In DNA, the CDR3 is TGTGCCAGCAGCGTAGAGGCGACTAGCGGTGTCAATGAGCAGTTCTTC.

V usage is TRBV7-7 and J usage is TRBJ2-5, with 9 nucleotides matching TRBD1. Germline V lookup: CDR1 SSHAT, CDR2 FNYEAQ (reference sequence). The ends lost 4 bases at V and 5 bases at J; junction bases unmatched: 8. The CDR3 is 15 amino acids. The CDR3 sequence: CASSYGTGISETQYF. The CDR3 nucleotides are TGTGCCAGCAGCTACGGGACAGGGATTTCGGAGACCCAGTACTTC.

The DNA for the CDR3 is TGTGCCAGCAGCTCAGGAGGGGCCTCCTACAATGAGCAGTTCTTC. Its protein is CASSSGGASYNEQFF. The chain has TRBV5-4 and TRBJ2-1; possible D gene TRBD2, 6 bases. Looked up from germline, CDR1 is SGHNT and CDR2 is YYREEE (reference sequence). The V end was cut by 3 bases, the J end by 0 bases, with 10 bases between. The CDR3 sequence is 15 residues long.

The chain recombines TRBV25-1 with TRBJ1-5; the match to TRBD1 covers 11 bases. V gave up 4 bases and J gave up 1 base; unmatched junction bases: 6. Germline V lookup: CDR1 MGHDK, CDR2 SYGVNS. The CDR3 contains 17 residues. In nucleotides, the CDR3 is TGTGCCAGCAGTGGTGGACAGGGGGCCTCGAGCAATCAGCCCCAGCATTTT. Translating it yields CASSGGQGASSNQPQHF.